The rows below give T cell receptor beta chains drawn from one sample of a study of CD8 T cells in Susac syndrome. Via MiXCR, TCRdb re-called the immunoSEQ multiplex PCR reads, giving one row per CDR3 protein. The table lists approximately 300,000 distinct CDR3 sequences, approximately 85% of them singletons. The sample consisted of CD8+ T cells from PBMCs. These receptors were taken from a human donor with multiple sclerosis. Each CDR3 is given with its conserved first and last residue. The D gene is left open where the match is weak. Size is stated for part of the rows, as once, few or many counts, or as a class when the clone is expanded.

J	V	size	D	CDR3	DNA
TRBJ2-7	TRBV27	few	NA	CASSSGLTGDSEQYF	TGTGCCAGCAGTTCGGGACTGACGGGAGATAGCGAGCAGTACTTC
TRBJ2-2	TRBV20-1	NA	TRBD2	CSAIPGTSGFYGELFF	TGCAGTGCTATCCCCGGGACTAGCGGTTTTTACGGGGAGCTGTTTTTT
TRBJ1-1	TRBV6-1	NA	NA	CASYLMNTEAFF	TGTGCCAGTTATCTAATGAACACTGAAGCTTTCTTT
TRBJ2-7	TRBV2	NA	TRBD2	CASLAGGPYEQYF	TGTGCCAGCCTAGCGGGAGGGCCCTACGAGCAGTACTTC
TRBJ2-5	TRBV11-2	NA	NA	CASSLDARYELYQETQYF	TGTGCCAGCAGCTTAGATGCGCGATATGAGTTGTACCAAGAGACCCAGTACTTC
TRBJ2-1	TRBV12-3/TRBV12-4	once	NA	CASSALRTSVINEQFF	TGTGCCAGCAGTGCCCTCAGGACAAGCGTAATCAATGAGCAGTTCTTC
TRBJ2-1	TRBV20-1	NA	NA	CSAGPDSAAVYEQFF	TGCAGTGCCGGGCCCGACAGTGCCGCCGTCTATGAGCAGTTCTTC
TRBJ1-4	TRBV7-9	NA	NA	CASSLGAGTGSEKLFF	TGTGCCAGCAGCTTAGGGGCCGGGACCGGATCGGAAAAACTGTTTTTT
TRBJ1-1	TRBV7-9	NA	NA	CASSLIDGREAFF	TGTGCCAGCAGCTTAATTGATGGGAGAGAAGCTTTCTTT
TRBJ2-1	TRBV6-5	once	TRBD2	CASSYKAGEPYNEQFF	TGTGCCAGCAGTTACAAAGCGGGGGAACCCTACAATGAGCAGTTCTTC
TRBJ2-7	TRBV25-1	NA	TRBD1	CASSDQGGDRKIPYEQYF	TGTGCCAGCAGTGATCAAGGTGGGGACAGGAAGATTCCCTACGAGCAGTACTTC
TRBJ1-2	TRBV27	NA	TRBD1	CASSSMGQNGYTF	TGTGCCAGCAGTTCGATGGGACAGAATGGCTACACCTTC
TRBJ1-1	TRBV19	NA	TRBD1	CASSMGTGPLNTEAFF	TGTGCCAGTAGTATGGGGACAGGCCCCCTTAACACTGAAGCTTTCTTT
TRBJ2-7	TRBV20-1	NA	NA	CSASRANEQYF	TGCAGTGCTAGCAGGGCAAACGAGCAGTACTTC
TRBJ2-1	TRBV19	once	TRBD2	CASSLTSGRFRVEQFF	TGTGCCAGTAGTTTGACTAGCGGGAGGTTTCGTGTTGAGCAGTTCTTC
TRBJ2-1	TRBV4-3	NA	NA	CASSQDQASSYNEQFF	TGCGCCAGCAGCCAAGACCAAGCGAGCTCCTACAATGAGCAGTTCTTC
TRBJ1-2	TRBV9	NA	NA	CASSVGGNSYGYTF	TGTGCCAGCAGCGTAGGGGGCAACTCGTATGGCTACACCTTC
TRBJ2-2	TRBV19	NA	NA	CASSIVGSYTGELFF	TGTGCCAGTAGTATAGTCGGCAGCTACACCGGGGAGCTGTTTTTT
TRBJ2-7	TRBV7-2	NA	NA	CASSLDSPWDEQYF	TGTGCCAGCAGCTTGGACAGCCCATGGGACGAGCAGTACTTC
TRBJ1-2	TRBV2	NA	NA	CASAGTEYGYTF	TGTGCCAGCGCCGGGACGGAGTATGGCTACACCTTC
TRBJ1-2	TRBV2	NA	NA	CASRDTPVRDRF	TGTGCCAGCAGGGATACCCCTGTAAGGGACCGCTTC
TRBJ2-1	TRBV9	NA	TRBD2	CASSVGLAGALEQFF	TGTGCCAGCAGCGTCGGACTAGCGGGGGCCCTTGAGCAGTTCTTC
TRBJ2-1	TRBV5-6	NA	NA	CASSFRVSGTLDEQFF	TGTGCCAGCAGCTTTCGAGTTAGCGGCACCTTGGATGAGCAGTTCTTC
TRBJ2-7	TRBV20-1	few	NA	CSARDAGMSYEQYF	TGCAGTGCTAGAGATGCAGGGATGTCCTACGAGCAGTACTTC
TRBJ1-1	TRBV5-6	NA	NA	CASSLVQDDEAFF	TGTGCCAGCAGCTTGGTCCAGGACGATGAAGCTTTCTTT
TRBJ2-1	TRBV9	NA	NA	CASSVKFRAIDLVEQFF	TGTGCCAGCAGCGTTAAGTTTCGGGCCATAGATTTAGTTGAGCAGTTCTTC
TRBJ2-5	TRBV7-3	NA	NA	CASSLLSSPQETQYF	TGTGCCAGCAGCCTTCTTTCGAGCCCCCAAGAGACCCAGTACTTC
TRBJ2-1	TRBV4-2	NA	NA	CASSQDQWEQFF	TGTGCCAGCAGCCAAGATCAATGGGAGCAGTTCTTC
TRBJ1-3	TRBV12-3/TRBV12-4	NA	NA	CASSFPFPDSGNTIYF	TGTGCCAGCAGTTTTCCCTTCCCTGACTCTGGAAACACCATATATTTT
TRBJ1-1	TRBV4-1	NA	NA	CASSQGNFFNTEAFF	TGCGCCAGCAGCCAAGGGAACTTCTTCAACACTGAAGCTTTCTTT
TRBJ2-1	TRBV6-5	NA	NA	CASSHDHRSSSYNEQFF	TGTGCCAGCAGTCACGATCACAGGTCGAGCTCCTACAATGAGCAGTTCTTC
TRBJ2-2	TRBV23-1	NA	NA	CASSPSTAGQGRGTGELFF	TGCGCCAGCAGTCCCTCAACAGCGGGCCAGGGAAGGGGGACCGGGGAGCTGTTTTTT
TRBJ2-1	TRBV4-3	NA	TRBD2	CASSRGLAGALPHNEQFF	TGCGCCAGCAGCCGTGGACTAGCGGGAGCATTGCCCCACAATGAGCAGTTCTTC
TRBJ1-1	TRBV28	NA	NA	CASCTGRTAEAFF	TGTGCCAGCTGCACAGGGCGAACCGCTGAAGCTTTCTTT
TRBJ2-1	TRBV5-1	once	TRBD2	CASSFLTSLEYYNEQFF	TGCGCCAGCAGCTTCCTGACTAGCTTGGAATACTACAATGAGCAGTTCTTC
TRBJ2-7	TRBV7-9	NA	TRBD2	CASSFGTSGNLYEQYF	TGTGCCAGCAGCTTTGGGACTAGCGGGAACCTCTACGAGCAGTACTTC